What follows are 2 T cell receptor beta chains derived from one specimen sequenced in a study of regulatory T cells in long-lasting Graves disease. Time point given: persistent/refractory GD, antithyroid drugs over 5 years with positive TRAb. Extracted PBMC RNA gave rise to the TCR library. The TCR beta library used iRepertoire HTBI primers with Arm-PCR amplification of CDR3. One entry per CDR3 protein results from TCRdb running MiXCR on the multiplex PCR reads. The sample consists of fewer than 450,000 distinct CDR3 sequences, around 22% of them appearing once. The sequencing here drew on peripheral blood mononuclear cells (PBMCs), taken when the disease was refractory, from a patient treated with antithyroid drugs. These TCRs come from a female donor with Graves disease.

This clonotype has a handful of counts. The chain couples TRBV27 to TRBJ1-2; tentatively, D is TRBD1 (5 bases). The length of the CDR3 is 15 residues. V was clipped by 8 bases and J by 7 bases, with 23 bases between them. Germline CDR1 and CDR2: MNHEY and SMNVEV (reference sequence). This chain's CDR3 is CASGAIGGDLGGYTF. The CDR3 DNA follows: TGTGCCAGCGGCGCGATTGGGGGGGATCTTGGTGGCTACACCTTC.

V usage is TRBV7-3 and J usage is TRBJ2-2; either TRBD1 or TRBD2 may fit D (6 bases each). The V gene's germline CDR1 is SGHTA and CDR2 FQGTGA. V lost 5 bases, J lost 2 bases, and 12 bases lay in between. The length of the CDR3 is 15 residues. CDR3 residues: CASSPGGQNTGELFF. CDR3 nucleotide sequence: TGTGCCAGCAGCCCCGGGGGACAAAACACCGGGGAGCTGTTTTTT.